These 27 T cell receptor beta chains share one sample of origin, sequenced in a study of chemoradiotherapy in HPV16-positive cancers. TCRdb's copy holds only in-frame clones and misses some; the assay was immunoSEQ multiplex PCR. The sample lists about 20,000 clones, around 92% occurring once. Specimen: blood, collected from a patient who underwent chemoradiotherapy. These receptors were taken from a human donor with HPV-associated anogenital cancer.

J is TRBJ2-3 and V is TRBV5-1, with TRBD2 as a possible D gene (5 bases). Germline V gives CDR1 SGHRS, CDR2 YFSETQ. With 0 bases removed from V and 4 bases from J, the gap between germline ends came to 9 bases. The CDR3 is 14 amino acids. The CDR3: CASSLAHGADTQYF. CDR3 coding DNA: TGCGCCAGCAGCTTGGCTCACGGGGCAGATACGCAGTATTTT. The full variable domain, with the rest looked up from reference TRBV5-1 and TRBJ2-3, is KAGVTQTPRYLIKTRGQQVTLSCSPISGHRSVSWYQQTPGQGLQFLFEYFSETQRNKGNFPGRFSGRQFSNSRSEMNVSTLELGDSALYLCASSLAHGADTQYFGPGTRLTVL.

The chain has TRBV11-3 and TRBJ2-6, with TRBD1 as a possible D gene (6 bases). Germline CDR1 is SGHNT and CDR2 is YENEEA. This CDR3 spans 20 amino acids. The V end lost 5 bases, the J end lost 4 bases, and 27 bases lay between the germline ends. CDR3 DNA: TGTGCCAGCAGCCCCGGAGGAGGATGGGGCACAGGGCAGGGGGCCAACGTCCTGACTTTC. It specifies CASSPGGGWGTGQGANVLTF.

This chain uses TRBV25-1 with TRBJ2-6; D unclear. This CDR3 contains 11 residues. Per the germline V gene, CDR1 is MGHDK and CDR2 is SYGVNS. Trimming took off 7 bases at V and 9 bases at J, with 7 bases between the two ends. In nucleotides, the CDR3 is TGTGCCAGCACCACCGACAACGTCCTGACTTTC. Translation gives CASTTDNVLTF.

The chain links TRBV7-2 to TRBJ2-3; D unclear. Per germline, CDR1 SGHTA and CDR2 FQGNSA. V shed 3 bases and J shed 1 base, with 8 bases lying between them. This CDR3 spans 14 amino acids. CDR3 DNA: TGTGCCAGCAGCTTCCGACATGGCACAGATACGCAGTATTTT. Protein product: CASSFRHGTDTQYF.

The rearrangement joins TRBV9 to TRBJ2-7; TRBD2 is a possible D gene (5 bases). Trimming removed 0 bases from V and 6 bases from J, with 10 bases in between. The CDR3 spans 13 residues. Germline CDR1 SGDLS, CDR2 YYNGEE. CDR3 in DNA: TGTGCCAGCAGCGTAGATATAAGCGGCGAGCAGTACTTC. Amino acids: CASSVDISGEQYF. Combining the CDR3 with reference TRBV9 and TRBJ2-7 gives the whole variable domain DSGVTQTPKHLITATGQRVTLRCSPRSGDLSVYWYQQSLDQGLQFLIQYYNGEERAKGNILERFSAQQFPDLHSELNLSSLELGDSALYFCASSVDISGEQYFGPGTRLTVT.

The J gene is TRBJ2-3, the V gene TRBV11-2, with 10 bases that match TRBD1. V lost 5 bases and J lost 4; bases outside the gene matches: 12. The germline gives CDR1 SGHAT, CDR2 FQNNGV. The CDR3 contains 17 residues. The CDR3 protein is CASSRRPTGGRPDTQYF. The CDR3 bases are TGTGCCAGCAGCCGGAGGCCGACAGGGGGCCGGCCAGATACGCAGTATTTT.

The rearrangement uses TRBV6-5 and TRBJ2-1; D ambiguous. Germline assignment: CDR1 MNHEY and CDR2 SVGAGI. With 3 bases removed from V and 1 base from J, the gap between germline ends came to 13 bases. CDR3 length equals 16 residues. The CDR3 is CASSYMALGSYNEQFF. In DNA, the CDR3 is TGTGCCAGCAGTTATATGGCGTTGGGGTCCTACAATGAGCAGTTCTTC.

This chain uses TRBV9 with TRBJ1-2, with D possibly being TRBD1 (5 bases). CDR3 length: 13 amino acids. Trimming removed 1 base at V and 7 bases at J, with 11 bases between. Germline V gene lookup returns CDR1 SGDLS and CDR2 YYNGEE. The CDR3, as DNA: TGTGCCAGCAGCGTAACAGGTACTCGTGGCTACACCTTC. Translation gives CASSVTGTRGYTF.

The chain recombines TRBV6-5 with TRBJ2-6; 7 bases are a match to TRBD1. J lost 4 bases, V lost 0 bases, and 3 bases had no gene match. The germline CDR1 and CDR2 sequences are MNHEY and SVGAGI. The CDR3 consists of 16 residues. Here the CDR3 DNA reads TGTGCCAGCAGTTACTCGTGGGGACAGGGGGCCAACGTCCTGACTTTC. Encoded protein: CASSYSWGQGANVLTF.

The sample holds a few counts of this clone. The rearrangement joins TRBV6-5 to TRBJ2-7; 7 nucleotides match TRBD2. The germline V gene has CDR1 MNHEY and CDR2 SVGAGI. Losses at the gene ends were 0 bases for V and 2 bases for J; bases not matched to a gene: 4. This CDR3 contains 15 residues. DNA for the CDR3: TGTGCCAGCAGTTACTCATGGGGAGGGCCCTACGAGCAGTACTTC. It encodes CASSYSWGGPYEQYF.

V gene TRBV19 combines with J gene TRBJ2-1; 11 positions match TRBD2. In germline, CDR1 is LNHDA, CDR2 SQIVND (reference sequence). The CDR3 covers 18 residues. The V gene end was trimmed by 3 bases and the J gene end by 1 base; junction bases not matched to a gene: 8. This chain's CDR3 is CASSIRGTSGLSYNEQFF. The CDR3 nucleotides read TGTGCCAGTAGTATTAGAGGGACTAGCGGACTTTCCTACAATGAGCAGTTCTTC.

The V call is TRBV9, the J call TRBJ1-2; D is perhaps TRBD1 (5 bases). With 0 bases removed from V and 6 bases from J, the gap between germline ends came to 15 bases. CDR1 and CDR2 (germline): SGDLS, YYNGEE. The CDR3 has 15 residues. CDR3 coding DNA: TGTGCCAGCAGCGTAGGTGGGACGGCCCCCCATGGCTACACCTTC. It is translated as CASSVGGTAPHGYTF.

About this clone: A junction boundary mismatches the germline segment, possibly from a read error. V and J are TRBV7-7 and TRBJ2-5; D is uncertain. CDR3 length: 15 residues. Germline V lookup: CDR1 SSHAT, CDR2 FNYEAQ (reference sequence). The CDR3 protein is CASSPGRMVVETQYF. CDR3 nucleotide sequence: TGTGCTAGCAGCCCGGGTAGGATGGTCGTAGAGACCCAGTACTTC.

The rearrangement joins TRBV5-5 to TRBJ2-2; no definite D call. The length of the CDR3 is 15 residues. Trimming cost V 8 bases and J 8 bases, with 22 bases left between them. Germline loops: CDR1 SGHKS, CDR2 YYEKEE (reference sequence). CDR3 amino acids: CASNLLHAGRGELFF. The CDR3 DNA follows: TGTGCCAGTAATTTGTTACACGCCGGACGGGGGGAGCTGTTTTTT.

This CDR3 reads CASSLLETGVNEQFF. In nucleotides, the CDR3 is TGTGCCAGCAGCTTACTGGAGACAGGGGTCAATGAGCAGTTCTTC. This sequence joins TRBV7-2 and TRBJ2-1, with 8 bases aligning to TRBD1. The CDR3 is 15 amino acids. The V gene's germline CDR1 is SGHTA and CDR2 FQGNSA. Trimming at V came to 2 bases and at J to 6 bases, leaving 6 bases not matched to a gene.

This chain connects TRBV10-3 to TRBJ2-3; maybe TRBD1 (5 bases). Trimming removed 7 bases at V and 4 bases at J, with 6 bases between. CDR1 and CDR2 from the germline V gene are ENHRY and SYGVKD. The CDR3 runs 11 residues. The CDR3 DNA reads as TGTGCCATCAAGGGGTCAGATACGCAGTATTTT. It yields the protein CAIKGSDTQYF.

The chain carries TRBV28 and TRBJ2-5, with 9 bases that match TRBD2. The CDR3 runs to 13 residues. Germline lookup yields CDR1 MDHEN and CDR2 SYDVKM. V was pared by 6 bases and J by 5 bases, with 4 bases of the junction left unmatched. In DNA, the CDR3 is TGTGCCAGCAGGCGGGGGGGCAGTGAGACCCAGTACTTC. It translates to CASRRGGSETQYF.

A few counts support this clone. As DNA, the CDR3 is TGTGCCAGCAGCCCTCGATCCCTAGCGGGGGGGCCCTACAATGAGCAGTTCTTC. Protein sequence: CASSPRSLAGGPYNEQFF. This chain uses TRBV7-8 with TRBJ2-1, with 12 bases fitting TRBD2. V trimming: 5 bases; J trimming: 2 bases; junction bases outside the gene matches: 10. The length of the CDR3 is 18 residues. Germline CDR1 reads SGHVS; CDR2 reads FQNEAQ.

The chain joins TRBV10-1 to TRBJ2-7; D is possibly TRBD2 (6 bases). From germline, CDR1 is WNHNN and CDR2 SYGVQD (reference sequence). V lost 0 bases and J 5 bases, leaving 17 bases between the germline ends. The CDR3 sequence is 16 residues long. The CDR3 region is CASSESSGYPSNEQYF. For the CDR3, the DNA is TGCGCCAGCAGTGAGTCCAGCGGGTATCCTTCCAACGAGCAGTACTTC.

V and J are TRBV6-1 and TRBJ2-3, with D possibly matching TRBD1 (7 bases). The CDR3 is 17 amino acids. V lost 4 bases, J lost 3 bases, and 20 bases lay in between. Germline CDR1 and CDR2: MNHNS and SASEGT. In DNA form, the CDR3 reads TGTGCCAGCAGTGTTAGACAGGGTGGGGGGCTTACAGATACGCAGTATTTT. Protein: CASSVRQGGGLTDTQYF.

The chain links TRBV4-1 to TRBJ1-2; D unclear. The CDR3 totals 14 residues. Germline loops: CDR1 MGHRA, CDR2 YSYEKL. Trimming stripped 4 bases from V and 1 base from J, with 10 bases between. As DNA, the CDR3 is TGCGCCAGCAGCCGGGCGTCTATTAACTATGGCTACACCTTC. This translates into CASSRASINYGYTF.

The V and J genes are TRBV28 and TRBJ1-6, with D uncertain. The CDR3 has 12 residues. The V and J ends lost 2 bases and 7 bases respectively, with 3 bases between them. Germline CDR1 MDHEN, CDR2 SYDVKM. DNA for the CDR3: TGTGCCAGCAGTTTAGGGAATTCACCCCTCCACTTT. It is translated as CASSLGNSPLHF.

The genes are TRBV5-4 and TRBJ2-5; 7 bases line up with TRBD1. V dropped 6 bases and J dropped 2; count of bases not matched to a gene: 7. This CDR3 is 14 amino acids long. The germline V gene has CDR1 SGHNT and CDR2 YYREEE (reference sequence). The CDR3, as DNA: TGTGCCAGCACCGCCCGGACAGGTCAAGAGACCCAGTACTTC. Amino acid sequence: CASTARTGQETQYF.

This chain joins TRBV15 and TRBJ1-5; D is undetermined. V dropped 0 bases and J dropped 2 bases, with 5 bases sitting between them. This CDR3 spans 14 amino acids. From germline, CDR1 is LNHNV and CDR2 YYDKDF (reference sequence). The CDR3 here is CATSRDPGNQPQHF. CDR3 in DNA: TGTGCCACCAGCAGAGATCCCGGCAATCAGCCCCAGCATTTT.

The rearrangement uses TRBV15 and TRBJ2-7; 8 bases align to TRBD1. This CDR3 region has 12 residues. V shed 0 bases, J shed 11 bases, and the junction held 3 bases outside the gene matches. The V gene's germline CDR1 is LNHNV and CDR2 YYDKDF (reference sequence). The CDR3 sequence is CATSRDRTGKYF. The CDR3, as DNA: TGTGCCACCAGCAGAGATCGGACAGGGAAGTACTTC. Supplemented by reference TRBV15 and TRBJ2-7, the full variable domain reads DAMVIQNPRYQVTQFGKPVTLSCSQTLNHNVMYWYQQKSSQAPKLLFHYYDKDFNNEADTPDNFQSRRPNTSFCFLDIRSPGLGDTAMYLCATSRDRTGKYFGPGTRLTVT.

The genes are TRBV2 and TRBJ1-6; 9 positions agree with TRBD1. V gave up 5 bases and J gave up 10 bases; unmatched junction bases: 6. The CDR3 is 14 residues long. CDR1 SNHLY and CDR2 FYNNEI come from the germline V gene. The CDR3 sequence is CASSTTGGISPLHF. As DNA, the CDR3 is TGTGCCAGCAGTACAACAGGGGGCATCTCACCCCTCCACTTT.

The CDR3 coding sequence is TGTGCCAGCAGATCTAGCGGGTTAGCCAAAAACATTCAGTACTTC. It codes for CASRSSGLAKNIQYF. This chain joins TRBV28 and TRBJ2-4, with 8 positions matching TRBD2. In germline, CDR1 is MDHEN, CDR2 SYDVKM. The CDR3 covers 15 residues. Losses at the gene ends were 6 bases for V and 0 bases for J; bases not matched to a gene: 4. Based on the CDR3 plus reference TRBV28 and TRBJ2-4, the full variable domain is DVKVTQSSRYLVKRTGEKVFLECVQDMDHENMFWYRQDPGLGLRLIYFSYDVKMKEKGDIPEGYSVSREKKERFSLILESASTNQTSMYLCASRSSGLAKNIQYFGAGTRLSVL.